Listed below are T cell receptor beta chains from one sample, sequenced in a study of cytomegalovirus exposure and HLA in healthy donors. TCRdb's table, derived via immunoSEQ multiplex PCR, lists solely in-frame clones and lacks some. The sample has around 100,000 clones, 70% to 80% seen once; the top ten hold approximately 3%. Sample: PBMCs. All receptors come from a woman under 30 in good health and CMV-seropositive. Each CDR3 is given with its conserved first and last residue. D genes are given only for firm matches. Size tells how often a clone was seen (once, few, many) or the class of an expanded clone, and some rows leave it out.

D: .; J: TRBJ2-1; length: 15; V: TRBV27; size: .; DNA: TGTGCCAGCAGTTTATCCCCCGGCTCCTACAATGAGCAGTTCTTC; CDR3: CASSLSPGSYNEQFF
D: TRBD2; J: TRBJ2-3; length: 15; V: TRBV5-4; size: few; DNA: TGTGCCAGCAGCTTGGTAGCGGGAGATAAAGATACGCAGTATTTT; CDR3: CASSLVAGDKDTQYF
D: TRBD2; J: TRBJ2-1; length: 13; V: TRBV27; size: .; DNA: TGTGCCAGCAGCCCGGGACTAGTTAATGAGCAGTTCTTC; CDR3: CASSPGLVNEQFF
D: TRBD1; J: TRBJ1-1; length: 15; V: TRBV5-1; size: .; DNA: TGCGCCAGCAGCTTCCCAGGACAGGGGTCCACTGAAGCTTTCTTT; CDR3: CASSFPGQGSTEAFF
D: .; J: TRBJ2-7; length: 14; V: TRBV27; size: few; DNA: TGTGCCAGCAGTTTGGGCAGGAACGCCTACGAGCAGTACTTC; CDR3: CASSLGRNAYEQYF
D: TRBD1; J: TRBJ2-2; length: 15; V: TRBV10-1; size: .; DNA: TGCGCCAGCAATCGGCCAGGGGGCGGTTCAGGGGAGCTGTTTTTT; CDR3: CASNRPGGGSGELFF
D: TRBD2; J: TRBJ2-1; length: 17; V: TRBV28; size: .; DNA: TGTGCCAGCAGTTTGCCCCGACTAGCGGGGCTCTACAATGAGCAGTTCTTC; CDR3: CASSLPRLAGLYNEQFF
D: .; J: TRBJ2-7; length: 13; V: TRBV6-1; size: .; DNA: TGTGCAACTTCAAAAGTAAGTCCCTACGAGCAGTACTTC; CDR3: CATSKVSPYEQYF
D: TRBD2; J: TRBJ2-7; length: 13; V: TRBV28; size: .; DNA: TGTGCTGTGGGGGGGTCCAACATCTACGAGCAGTACTTC; CDR3: CAVGGSNIYEQYF
D: TRBD2; J: TRBJ2-3; length: 17; V: TRBV5-6; size: .; DNA: TGTGCCAGCAGCTTGGTAACTAGCGGGAGAAACACAGATACGCAGTATTTT; CDR3: CASSLVTSGRNTDTQYF
D: TRBD1; J: TRBJ2-7; length: 14; V: TRBV5-6; size: .; DNA: TGTGCCAGCTTTCCGGGACAGGGTCGTTACGAGCAGTACTTC; CDR3: CASFPGQGRYEQYF
D: TRBD1; J: TRBJ2-6; length: 17; V: TRBV5-1; size: .; DNA: TGCGCCAGCAGCTTGTCGGGCAGGGGGACTGGGGCCAACGTCCTGACTTTC; CDR3: CASSLSGRGTGANVLTF
D: .; J: TRBJ2-7; length: 14; V: TRBV11-3; size: .; DNA: TGTGCCAGCAGCTTGTCTAGCGACAACTACGAGCAGTACTTC; CDR3: CASSLSSDNYEQYF